This TCR beta chain was captured by sequencing in a study of blood T cell repertoires in COVID-19 (dated by TCRdb to the early 2020s). Some background on the complete study: The collaborator samples originated in the United States, Italy and Spain and spanned the acute and convalescent phases of COVID-19. The prospective study material was composed of cDNA or gDNA derived from T cells, B-cell-depleted T cells, or PBMCs. Deeply sampled blood TCRbeta repertoires from subjects exposed to, actively infected with, or recovered from COVID-19 were included in the dataset. A freely available public database, intended as a resource for researchers studying the immune response to SARS-CoV-2, is where the repertoires were released. Samples came from the ongoing ImmuneRACE study (first 160 participants) plus 1,254 subjects from 6 global collaborators. The sample metadata nearly always contained a de-identified subject ID, COVID-19 status, age in years and sex. Where HLA class I and class II types were available, the types were taken from metadata supplied by the sample provider, not from assay-based typing. Study-wide conclusions, independent of this receptor: The quantity of clinical and demographic metadata differed by source and by participant and was supplied without curation.

At one collaborating source in Seattle, patients were enrolled during active infection and were followed longitudinally through the course of disease. Collaborating institutions collected whole blood in K2EDTA tubes following their own protocols. Collaborator samples were shipped for TCRbeta analysis as frozen whole blood, isolated PBMCs, or DNA extracted from either sample type. About this clone itself: It has no known antigen specificity. No base quality values were provided; no much bigger clone lies one nucleotide off.

TCRbeta CDR3 regions were amplified from genomic DNA using the immunoSEQ Assay, a bias-controlled multiplex PCR. On the study's bioinformatics: Nucleated cell counts per sample were estimated from amplification of reference gene primers within the assay. To quantify the absolute abundance of each unique TCRbeta CDR3 rearrangement, sequence reads were collapsed and filtered. For each sample, productive Simpson clonality was calculated as the square root of Simpson's diversity index over productive rearrangements. TCRdb retrieved this table from immuneACCESS and kept in-frame rearrangements only. Not all clones are present; in checked studies, unresolved V genes account for under half, and no reason is known for the remainder. V, J and clone size were drawn from that table, and D and trimming were deduced from the DNA. Within this sample are nearly 200,000 clones, with 85% of them counted one time only. Clones ranked in the top ten supply 0.95% of the sample.

From the germline V gene, CDR1 is KGHSH and CDR2 is LQKENI. V is cut by 3 bases and J by 6 bases, and the space between the germline ends is 14 bases. The CDR3 runs 14 amino acids, cysteine and phenylalanine included. Just CDR3 DNA is preserved here, 42 bases in frame from base 1. This clonotype was sampled from a man aged 55 to 70 with COVID-19, enrolled during active disease. The chain is made from TRBV18 and TRBJ1-2, with the D gene too uncertain to name. Sequencing was carried out using peripheral blood. The base sequence is TGTGCCAGCTCACCGACTTTGCCAAGCGATGGCTACACCTTC. It translates to CASSPTLPSDGYTF.